This T cell receptor (beta chain) was sequenced in a study of beta chain features in type 1 diabetes. General study points: Patients with Type 1 diabetes showed moderately but significantly shorter TCRB CDR3s in all four CD4+ subsets.

Note on this clone: Its antigen is currently unknown.

CDR1 and CDR2 from the germline V gene are LGHNA and YSLEER. V lost 0 bases, J lost 8 bases, and 14 bases lay in between. The CDR3 runs 15 residues. Expressed TCRB transcripts were sequenced because the isolated RNA had all been reverse transcribed beforehand. Profiled with immunoSEQ multiplex PCR; TCRdb holds only in-frame clones, not every one. The sample has roughly 160,000 clones, 7.8% seen once. The specimen was central memory CD4+ T cells from blood. The TCR sequence derives from a woman aged 40 to 50 with type 1 diabetes. This chain uses TRBV4-3 with TRBJ1-5; no definite D call. The CDR3 DNA sequence: TGCGCCAGCAGCCAAGAAAGGCATCGGGAGAAGCCCCAGCATTTT. It yields the protein CASSQERHREKPQHF.